The table lists the clone carrying this T cell receptor beta chain with a count of one. Original analysis: Amplifying reference gene primers gave estimates of nucleated cell counts. Assay: immunoSEQ multiplex PCR; the TCRdb copy retains only in-frame clones and omits some. V, J and clone size derive from that table, while D and trimming were established from the DNA sequence. The sample lists about 190,000 clones, around 90% seen once, with 0.62% in the top ten. This entry is derived from a study of blood T cell repertoires in COVID-19. Study context: Acute-phase and convalescent COVID-19 samples originated in the United States, Italy and Spain.

V was clipped by 0 bases and J by 8 bases; unmatched bases: 3. Germline-derived CDR1 and CDR2 are SGHRS and YFSETQ. CDR3 length: 15 residues. The chain carries TRBV5-1 and TRBJ2-7; 15 bases are shared with TRBD2. The sample was peripheral blood. The TCR sequence derives from a man between 45 and 60 years old with acute or convalescent COVID-19. CDR3 protein: CASSLEGLAGGQQYV. In DNA form, the CDR3 reads TGCGCCAGCAGCTTGGAGGGACTAGCGGGGGGCCAGCAGTACGTC.